These T cell receptor beta chains were read from a single sample in a study of blood T cells in healthy people across ages. One entry per CDR3 protein, called by TCRdb with MiXCR from the 5' RACE reads. The sample has over a million distinct CDR3 sequences, 35% to 45% seen once. The specimen sequenced was blood. These receptors were taken from a woman between 18 and 30 years old in good health. Each CDR3 is given with its conserved first and last residue. Each record gives: J gene, D gene, V gene, clone size, CDR3 protein, CDR3 DNA. The D gene is left open where the match is weak. Clone size is not always given. Where it is, it says once, few, many or a class for expanded clones.

TRBJ2-7 TRBD2 TRBV29-1 . CSAGTSGSPYEQYF TGCAGCGCAGGGACTAGCGGGAGCCCTTACGAGCAGTACTTC
TRBJ1-1 . TRBV20-1 . CSAREPQNTEAFF TGCAGTGCTAGAGAGCCGCAGAACACTGAAGCTTTCTTT
TRBJ2-6 . TRBV5-1 . CASSPDGYGANVLTF TGCGCCAGCAGCCCGGACGGGTACGGGGCCAACGTCCTGACTTTC
TRBJ1-1 . TRBV4-1 . CASSQEPGDRNTEAFF TGCGCCAGCAGCCAAGAACCGGGAGATAGAAACACTGAAGCTTTCTTT
TRBJ2-7 TRBD2 TRBV20-1 few CSAFSGGTYEQYF TGCAGTGCTTTCAGCGGGGGGACCTACGAGCAGTACTTC
TRBJ2-1 . TRBV5-6 . CASSLSPSDEQFF TGTGCCAGCAGCTTGTCTCCTAGCGATGAGCAGTTCTTC
TRBJ2-5 TRBD2 TRBV11-2 few CATSGGGLAFGETQYF TGTGCCACCTCCGGTGGGGGACTAGCATTCGGTGAGACCCAGTACTTC
TRBJ2-1 TRBD2 TRBV15 few CATSKGLVRSYNEQFF TGTGCCACCAGCAAGGGACTAGTCCGGTCCTACAATGAGCAGTTCTTC
TRBJ1-2 . TRBV24-1 few CATSDGDLGGYTF TGTGCCACCAGTGATGGGGACTTGGGTGGCTACACCTTC
TRBJ1-4 . TRBV12-3/TRBV12-4 . CASSFVTNEKLFF TGTGCCAGCAGTTTTGTCACTAATGAAAAACTGTTTTTT
TRBJ2-1 TRBD2 TRBV20-1 . CSARARGRDGGSYNEQFF TGCAGTGCTAGGGCCCGAGGGAGGGATGGGGGCTCCTACAATGAGCAGTTCTTC
TRBJ2-2 . TRBV6-5 . CASRPRGTEHAGELFF TGTGCCAGCAGGCCCCGGGGGACTGAACACGCCGGGGAGCTGTTTTTT
TRBJ2-3 . TRBV7-8 few CASSLSRDLGQYF TGTGCCAGCAGCCTTTCTCGAGACCTAGGGCAGTATTTT
TRBJ2-2 . TRBV27 few CASSSNLRGHTGELFF TGTGCCAGCAGTTCCAACCTTCGGGGGCACACCGGGGAGCTGTTTTTT
TRBJ2-5 . TRBV6-1 . CASSVPWDPRVNEQYF TGTGCCAGCAGTGTCCCATGGGACCCCCGGGTCAATGAGCAGTACTTC
TRBJ1-1 . TRBV15 . CATTGGPEAFF TGTGCCACCACGGGGGGGCCTGAAGCTTTCTTT
TRBJ2-7 TRBD2 TRBV27 . CASSLTSGRSYEQYF TGTGCCAGCAGCCTAACTAGCGGGAGATCCTACGAGCAGTACTTC
TRBJ2-3 TRBD2 TRBV20-1 . CSANPLPGLAITDTQYF TGCAGTGCTAATCCACTACCGGGACTAGCAATCACAGATACGCAGTATTTT
TRBJ1-2 . TRBV7-9 few CASRGFTGTYGYTF TGTGCCAGCAGGGGTTTTACAGGGACCTATGGCTACACCTTC
TRBJ2-7 . TRBV6-5 once CAGRRTGWHEQYF TGTGCCGGCAGGCGTACAGGGTGGCACGAGCAGTACTTC
TRBJ1-2 TRBD1 TRBV7-9 . CASSHPTGDPRGYTF TGTGCCAGCAGCCACCCGACAGGGGACCCGCGCGGCTACACCTTC
TRBJ2-2 . TRBV9 . CASSSFPGEGDTGELFF TGTGCCAGCAGCTCTTTTCCCGGGGAGGGGGACACCGGGGAGCTGTTTTTT
TRBJ2-2 TRBD2 TRBV4-1 . CASSQDRKLLAGANTGELFF TGCGCCAGCAGCCAAGATAGGAAATTACTAGCGGGGGCAAACACCGGGGAGCTGTTTTTT
TRBJ2-7 . TRBV15 . CATSRGVSEQYF TGTGCCACCAGCAGAGGAGTGTCCGAGCAGTACTTC
TRBJ1-2 TRBD1 TRBV6-1 . CASKKRGTGGQFDYGYTF TGTGCCAGCAAAAAGAGGGGGACAGGGGGCCAATTCGACTATGGCTACACCTTC
TRBJ2-3 TRBD2 TRBV13 . CASSSLGTSVTDTQYF TGTGCCAGCAGCTCATTGGGGACTAGCGTCACAGATACGCAGTATTTT
TRBJ2-7 TRBD2 TRBV11-2 many CASSLIAGAYEQYF TGTGCCAGCAGTTTAATAGCGGGAGCCTACGAGCAGTACTTC
TRBJ1-1 TRBD1 TRBV6-6 . CASSHRGGEAFF TGTGCCAGCAGTCACAGGGGCGGGGAGGCTTTCTTT
TRBJ2-5 . TRBV21-1 once CATVPFGTSGRQETQYF TGTGCCACCGTACCCTTCGGGACTAGCGGGAGGCAAGAGACCCAGTACTTC
TRBJ1-1 . TRBV19 . CASSIDRQEEAFF TGTGCCAGTAGTATTGATAGACAGGAAGAAGCTTTCTTT
TRBJ2-1 . TRBV6-2/TRBV6-3 few CASSYWSTEQFF TGTGCCAGCAGTTACTGGAGCACTGAGCAGTTCTTC
TRBJ1-5 . TRBV4-1 few CASSQPPGSQADQPQHF TGCGCCAGCAGCCAACCTCCGGGATCCCAGGCGGATCAGCCCCAGCATTTT
TRBJ2-5 TRBD2 TRBV6-5 few CATRLGRAVVETQYF TGTGCCACCCGATTGGGGAGGGCGGTGGTGGAGACCCAGTACTTC
TRBJ1-4 . TRBV4-2 . CASSQEGSKLFF TGTGCCAGCAGCCAAGAAGGGTCAAAACTGTTTTTT
TRBJ1-6 . TRBV20-1 few CSATSGANSPLHF TGCAGTGCTACCTCAGGGGCTAATTCACCCCTCCACTTT
TRBJ2-7 . TRBV7-2 . CASSLGASPEYF TGTGCCAGCAGCTTGGGGGCCTCCCCCGAGTACTTC
TRBJ1-2 . TRBV6-2/TRBV6-3 . CVSSQDSYGYTF TGTGTCAGCAGTCAGGACAGCTATGGCTACACCTTC
TRBJ2-3 TRBD1 TRBV29-1 few CSVQRGQGSTDTQYF TGCAGCGTCCAAAGGGGGCAGGGGAGCACAGATACGCAGTATTTT